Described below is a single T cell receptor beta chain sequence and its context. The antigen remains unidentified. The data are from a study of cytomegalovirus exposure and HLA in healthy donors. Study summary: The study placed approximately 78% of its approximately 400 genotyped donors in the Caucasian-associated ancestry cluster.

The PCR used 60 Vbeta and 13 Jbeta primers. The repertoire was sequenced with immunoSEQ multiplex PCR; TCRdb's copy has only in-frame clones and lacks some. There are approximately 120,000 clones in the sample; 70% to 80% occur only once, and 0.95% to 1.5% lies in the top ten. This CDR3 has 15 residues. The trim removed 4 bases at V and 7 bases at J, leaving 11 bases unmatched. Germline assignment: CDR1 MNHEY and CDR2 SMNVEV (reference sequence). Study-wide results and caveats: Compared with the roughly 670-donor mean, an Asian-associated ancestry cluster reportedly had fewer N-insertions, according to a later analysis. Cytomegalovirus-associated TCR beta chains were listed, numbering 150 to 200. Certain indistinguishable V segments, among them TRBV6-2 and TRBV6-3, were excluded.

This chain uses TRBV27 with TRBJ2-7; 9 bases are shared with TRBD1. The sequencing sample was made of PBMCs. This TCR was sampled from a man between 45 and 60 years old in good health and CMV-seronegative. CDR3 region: CASSSPGQGIREQYF. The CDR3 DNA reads TGTGCCAGCAGTTCGCCGGGACAGGGAATACGGGAGCAGTACTTC.